This TCR beta chain was found in a study of blood T cell repertoires in COVID-19. Across the whole study: Both acute and convalescent COVID-19 samples were obtained from the United States, Italy and Spain. Sources were T cells, B-cell-depleted T cells, or PBMCs; the material itself was cDNA or gDNA.

This clone was recorded once. As originally analysed: Nucleated cell counts were estimated from reference gene primer amplification. The table came from immunoSEQ multiplex PCR; TCRdb's copy has only in-frame clones and leaves some out. V and J calls and clone size are given by that table; D and trimming were obtained from the DNA. This sample has around 77,000 clones; around 90% occur once, and the top ten carry more than 15%. V trimming: 3 bases; J trimming: 4 bases; junction bases outside the gene matches: 6. This CDR3 has 16 amino acids. CDR1 is SGHNT, CDR2 YYREEE, per germline (reference sequence).

Sequencing was done on a sample of peripheral blood. This TCR was recovered from a woman older than 75 with active or convalescent COVID-19. V and J are TRBV5-4 and TRBJ1-3; 11 bases map to TRBD1. DNA for the CDR3: TGTGCCAGCAGCTGGGGGACAGGGGGACCCGGAAACACCATATATTTT. The encoded protein is CASSWGTGGPGNTIYF.